This is a list of T cell receptor beta chains from one sample in a study of T cell repertoires in chronic hepatitis B. Here immunoSEQ multiplex PCR was the method, and the copy in TCRdb shows in-frame clones only, minus some. The data hold 200 to 250 clones, with approximately 80% observed a single time. The sequenced material came from HBV core (core169) epitope-specific CD8+ T cells from PBMCs. The receptor source for this set is a human donor with chronic hepatitis B virus infection. CDR3s include the opening cysteine and the closing phenylalanine or tryptophan. D genes are given only for firm matches. Expanded clones are given a class, and other clones once, few, many or no size at all.

clone size: -; D gene: -; V gene: TRBV13; J gene: TRBJ1-6; CDR3 DNA: TGTGCCAGCAGCTTAGGGTTTCGGACAAAGGATTCACCCCTCCACTTT; CDR3 protein: CASSLGFRTKDSPLHF
clone size: -; D gene: TRBD1; V gene: TRBV28; J gene: TRBJ1-5; CDR3 DNA: TGTGCCAGCAGTCTGGACAGGGGGCGTCAGCCCCAGCATTTT; CDR3 protein: CASSLDRGRQPQHF
clone size: -; D gene: -; V gene: TRBV9; J gene: TRBJ1-6; CDR3 DNA: TGTGCCAGCAGCGTAGGAGGCGCTGGGACTTATAATTCACCCCTCCACTTT; CDR3 protein: CASSVGGAGTYNSPLHF
clone size: -; D gene: -; V gene: TRBV6-5; J gene: TRBJ1-5; CDR3 DNA: TGTGCCAGCAGGGCAGGGAGTCTCTCCAATCAGCCCCAGCATTTT; CDR3 protein: CASRAGSLSNQPQHF
clone size: -; D gene: TRBD1; V gene: TRBV9; J gene: TRBJ2-7; CDR3 DNA: TGTGCCAGCAGCGAGGACAGGGAGGACTACGAGCAGTACTTC; CDR3 protein: CASSEDREDYEQYF
clone size: -; D gene: -; V gene: TRBV27; J gene: TRBJ1-6; CDR3 DNA: TGTGCCAGCAGTTTATCGGGGGACTTAAGCTCCTATAATTCACCCCTCCACTTT; CDR3 protein: CASSLSGDLSSYNSPLHF
clone size: -; D gene: TRBD1; V gene: TRBV7-2; J gene: TRBJ1-5; CDR3 DNA: TGTGCCAGCAGCTCCAGGGGGCCGTTTCAGCCCCAGCATTTT; CDR3 protein: CASSSRGPFQPQHF
clone size: -; D gene: -; V gene: TRBV27; J gene: TRBJ2-7; CDR3 DNA: TGTGCCAGCGGGTCGACAATCGAGCAGTACTTC; CDR3 protein: CASGSTIEQYF
clone size: -; D gene: TRBD1; V gene: TRBV5-1; J gene: TRBJ2-7; CDR3 DNA: TGCGCCAGCAGCAGCGGGACAGGGGGCGGCGACGAGCAGTACTTC; CDR3 protein: CASSSGTGGGDEQYF
clone size: once; D gene: -; V gene: TRBV6-1; J gene: TRBJ2-1; CDR3 DNA: TGTGCCAGCAGTCGGGACGGGCTCTCCTACAATGAGCAGTTCTTC; CDR3 protein: CASSRDGLSYNEQFF
clone size: -; D gene: -; V gene: TRBV9; J gene: TRBJ2-7; CDR3 DNA: TGTGCCAGCAGCGTAGACGTCGGAACCGGGGCCGAGCAGTACTTC; CDR3 protein: CASSVDVGTGAEQYF
clone size: -; D gene: -; V gene: TRBV27; J gene: TRBJ2-7; CDR3 DNA: TGTGCCAGCAGGCGACAGTCCCAGGGGACCTACGAGCAGTACTTC; CDR3 protein: CASRRQSQGTYEQYF
clone size: few; D gene: -; V gene: TRBV6-5; J gene: TRBJ1-5; CDR3 DNA: TGTGCCAGCAGGGCAGGGAGCCAGCCCCAGCATTTT; CDR3 protein: CASRAGSQPQHF
clone size: once; D gene: -; V gene: TRBV30; J gene: TRBJ2-7; CDR3 DNA: TGTGCCTGGAGTGCCTCAGGTTACGAGCAGTACTTC; CDR3 protein: CAWSASGYEQYF
clone size: -; D gene: -; V gene: TRBV28; J gene: TRBJ2-5; CDR3 DNA: TGTGCCAGCAGCCTAGGGGGAAACCAAGAGACCCAGTACTTC; CDR3 protein: CASSLGGNQETQYF
clone size: -; D gene: TRBD1; V gene: TRBV4-2; J gene: TRBJ2-7; CDR3 DNA: TGTGCCAGCAGCCAAGAGAGGACAGGGCTAGAGGAGCAGTACTTC; CDR3 protein: CASSQERTGLEEQYF
clone size: -; D gene: -; V gene: TRBV6-1; J gene: TRBJ1-4; CDR3 DNA: TGTGCCAGCAGTGAAGACCCGGGCCCTAATGAAAAACTGTTTTTT; CDR3 protein: CASSEDPGPNEKLFF
clone size: -; D gene: TRBD1; V gene: TRBV25-1; J gene: TRBJ2-5; CDR3 DNA: TGTGCCAGCAGTGACGCTGGACAGGGCGTTGGGACCCAGTACTTC; CDR3 protein: CASSDAGQGVGTQYF
clone size: -; D gene: -; V gene: TRBV5-4; J gene: TRBJ1-4; CDR3 DNA: TGTGCCAGCAGCTCAAAGATCGGGCAACGAAATGAAAAACTGTTTTTT; CDR3 protein: CASSSKIGQRNEKLFF
clone size: -; D gene: -; V gene: TRBV9; J gene: TRBJ2-1; CDR3 DNA: TGTGCCAGCAGCGTAGTCGCGACTGAGTGGAATGAGCAGTTCTTC; CDR3 protein: CASSVVATEWNEQFF
clone size: -; D gene: -; V gene: TRBV7-9; J gene: TRBJ1-1; CDR3 DNA: TGTGCCAGCAGCTCCAGTTCTGAAGCTTTCTTT; CDR3 protein: CASSSSSEAFF
clone size: once; D gene: -; V gene: TRBV15; J gene: TRBJ1-5; CDR3 DNA: TGTGCCACCAGCAGCGGGACAAATAGCAATCAGCCCCAGCATTTT; CDR3 protein: CATSSGTNSNQPQHF
clone size: -; D gene: -; V gene: TRBV2; J gene: TRBJ2-1; CDR3 DNA: TGTGCCAGCAGTGACTACAGGGTTGGACCTTACAATGAGCAGTTCTTC; CDR3 protein: CASSDYRVGPYNEQFF
clone size: once; D gene: -; V gene: TRBV28; J gene: TRBJ2-1; CDR3 DNA: TGTGCCAGCAGCTTTGTTACGGGGGCCCGTGAGCAGTTCTTC; CDR3 protein: CASSFVTGAREQFF
clone size: -; D gene: -; V gene: TRBV9; J gene: TRBJ1-1; CDR3 DNA: TGTGCCAGCACGGGGGGGAACACTGAAGCTTTCTTT; CDR3 protein: CASTGGNTEAFF
clone size: -; D gene: TRBD1; V gene: TRBV4-2; J gene: TRBJ2-7; CDR3 DNA: TGTGCCAGCAGCCAAGATTGGGGACAGGGCGAGCAGTACTTC; CDR3 protein: CASSQDWGQGEQYF
clone size: -; D gene: TRBD2; V gene: TRBV4-1; J gene: TRBJ2-7; CDR3 DNA: TGCGCCAGCAGCCAAGCTAGCGGGGTACCTGGCGAGCAGTACTTC; CDR3 protein: CASSQASGVPGEQYF
clone size: -; D gene: -; V gene: TRBV4-1; J gene: TRBJ1-1; CDR3 DNA: TGCGCCAGCAGCCAGGCCATGAACACTGAAGCTTTCTTT; CDR3 protein: CASSQAMNTEAFF
clone size: -; D gene: -; V gene: TRBV6-1; J gene: TRBJ2-7; CDR3 DNA: TGTGCCAGCAGTGAAGCTTTGGACGGTTCCTACGAGCAGTACTTC; CDR3 protein: CASSEALDGSYEQYF
clone size: -; D gene: -; V gene: TRBV5-5; J gene: TRBJ2-7; CDR3 DNA: TGTGCCAGCAGCTTTTGGGGGGGCGACGAGCAGTACTTC; CDR3 protein: CASSFWGGDEQYF
clone size: once; D gene: TRBD2; V gene: TRBV7-9; J gene: TRBJ2-7; CDR3 DNA: TGTGCCAGCAGCCCCGCCGGGCGGGAGTTGGGCGAGCAGTACTTC; CDR3 protein: CASSPAGRELGEQYF
clone size: -; D gene: TRBD1; V gene: TRBV6-5; J gene: TRBJ2-2; CDR3 DNA: TGTGCCAGCAGTTACATGGGACAGGCCGGTGGCGGGGAGCTGTTTTTT; CDR3 protein: CASSYMGQAGGGELFF
clone size: -; D gene: -; V gene: TRBV30; J gene: TRBJ1-6; CDR3 DNA: TGTGCCTGGAATGGGGGGCTTAATTCACCCCTCCACTTT; CDR3 protein: CAWNGGLNSPLHF
clone size: -; D gene: TRBD2; V gene: TRBV7-6; J gene: TRBJ2-1; CDR3 DNA: TGTGCCAGCAGCTTAGAACTAGCGGGCACAAACTCCTACAATGAGCAGTTCTTC; CDR3 protein: CASSLELAGTNSYNEQFF
clone size: -; D gene: -; V gene: TRBV23-1; J gene: TRBJ1-2; CDR3 DNA: TGCGCCAGCAGTCAATCGTACGCCAGAGGGGATAACTATGGCTACACCTTC; CDR3 protein: CASSQSYARGDNYGYTF
clone size: -; D gene: -; V gene: TRBV14; J gene: TRBJ2-7; CDR3 DNA: TGTGCCAGCAGCCAAGGGAGCGCCCCCTCCTACGAGCAGTACTTC; CDR3 protein: CASSQGSAPSYEQYF
clone size: few; D gene: -; V gene: TRBV19; J gene: TRBJ1-5; CDR3 DNA: TGTGCCAGTAGTATAGGTGGCGGGATCGAGCAGCCCCAGCATTTT; CDR3 protein: CASSIGGGIEQPQHF
clone size: -; D gene: TRBD1; V gene: TRBV7-9; J gene: TRBJ2-1; CDR3 DNA: TGTGCCAGCAGCCACAGGGGGACCACCTCTCATGAGCAGTTCTTC; CDR3 protein: CASSHRGTTSHEQFF
clone size: -; D gene: TRBD1; V gene: TRBV14; J gene: TRBJ2-7; CDR3 DNA: TGTGCCAGCAGCCAATTTCGGACAGGGACCTACGAGCAGTACTTC; CDR3 protein: CASSQFRTGTYEQYF
clone size: -; D gene: -; V gene: TRBV9; J gene: TRBJ2-7; CDR3 DNA: TGTGCCAGCAGCGTAGAAGGGACCCTCTATCGAGACGAGCAGTACTTC; CDR3 protein: CASSVEGTLYRDEQYF
clone size: -; D gene: -; V gene: TRBV7-9; J gene: TRBJ2-1; CDR3 DNA: TGTGCCAGCAGCTTAGGATTCGGTCGGGAGCGTAGTTATTACAATGAGCAGTTCTTC; CDR3 protein: CASSLGFGRERSYYNEQFF
clone size: -; D gene: -; V gene: TRBV1; J gene: TRBJ2-7; CDR3 DNA: TGCACCAGCAGCCAAGGGACTAGCGGGACCTACGAGCAGTACTTC; CDR3 protein: CTSSQGTSGTYEQYF